Listed below are T cell receptor beta chains from one sample, sequenced in a study of blood T cell repertoires in COVID-19. Here immunoSEQ multiplex PCR was the method, and the copy in TCRdb shows in-frame clones only, minus some. The repertoire includes 80,000 to 90,000 clones, 82% of them detected once, and 0.95% to 1.5% sits in the top ten. Material: peripheral blood. The receptors were gathered from a woman aged 80 or over with acute or convalescent COVID-19. Both conserved end residues are part of each CDR3. Fields, in order: clone size, J gene, D gene, V gene, CDR3 DNA, CDR3 protein. D genes are given only for firm matches. Clone size is not always given. Where it is, it says once, few, many or a class for expanded clones.

. | TRBJ2-4 | TRBD1 | TRBV10-1 | TGCGCCAGCAGCTCCGGGACAGCAACAAACATTCAGTACTTC | CASSSGTATNIQYF
. | TRBJ2-7 | TRBD2 | TRBV10-2 | TGCGCCAGCAGTGAGAGGCTAGCGGGGGGGACCTACGAGCAGTACTTC | CASSERLAGGTYEQYF
. | TRBJ2-3 | TRBD2 | TRBV7-6 | TGTGCCAGCAGCTTAGCCGCCGCCGGCGGGACTAGCTTAGGTACGCAGTATTTT | CASSLAAAGGTSLGTQYF
. | TRBJ2-3 | . | TRBV2 | TGTGCCAGCAGTGACACACTAGCCGGTACGCAGTATTTT | CASSDTLAGTQYF
. | TRBJ2-7 | . | TRBV7-9 | TGTGCCAGCAGCCCAGACGGACAGAACTACGAGCAGTACTTC | CASSPDGQNYEQYF
. | TRBJ1-1 | . | TRBV7-9 | TGTGCCAGCAGCTTAGGGCACCAGAACACTGAAGCTTTCTTT | CASSLGHQNTEAFF
. | TRBJ1-1 | TRBD1 | TRBV28 | TGTGCCAGCAGTCTAACGTTCCGGGACAGCGGAGCTTTCTTT | CASSLTFRDSGAFF
. | TRBJ2-7 | . | TRBV12-5 | TGTGCTAGTGGTTTGGTACCCACAATAAACGAGCAGTACTTC | CASGLVPTINEQYF
once | TRBJ2-1 | . | TRBV7-3 | TGTGCCAGCAGTCGTACACCTAGCTCCTACAATGAGCAGTTCTTC | CASSRTPSSYNEQFF
. | TRBJ2-2 | TRBD1 | TRBV9 | TGTGCCAGCAGGACAGGGGGCGTAGACACCGGGGAGCTGTTTTTT | CASRTGGVDTGELFF
. | TRBJ2-1 | . | TRBV5-1 | TGCGCCAGCAGCCCTTCCGGCCTAGATTACAATGAGCAGTTCTTC | CASSPSGLDYNEQFF
once | TRBJ2-3 | . | TRBV6-5 | TGTGCCAGCAAACTAGATACGCAGTATTTT | CASKLDTQYF
. | TRBJ1-6 | . | TRBV27 | TGTGCCAGCAGTTCCGACTCCCGGGGTACCGTTAATTCACCCCTCCACTTT | CASSSDSRGTVNSPLHF
. | TRBJ2-7 | . | TRBV5-5 | TGTGCCAGCAGCTTGGAGGAGGCTACCAGCTCCTACGAGCAGTACTTC | CASSLEEATSSYEQYF
. | TRBJ1-1 | . | TRBV18 | TGTGCCAGCTCACCACGGGCTGGATTGAACACTGAAGCTTTCTTT | CASSPRAGLNTEAFF
few | TRBJ2-5 | TRBD2 | TRBV5-1 | TGCGCCAGCAGCTTGGGGCCGGGACTAGCGGGAGAGACCCAGTACTTC | CASSLGPGLAGETQYF
once | TRBJ2-1 | . | TRBV7-2 | TGTGCCAGCAGCTTAGGAGGGGGAACTACGGGGAATGAGCAGTTCTTC | CASSLGGGTTGNEQFF
. | TRBJ2-3 | TRBD2 | TRBV10-3 | TGTGCCACCTCTAGCGGGGAGACGAGCACAGATACGCAGTATTTT | CATSSGETSTDTQYF
once | TRBJ1-1 | . | TRBV6-5 | TGTGCCAGCAGTCAGACATTCGCCAACACTGAAGCTTTCTTT | CASSQTFANTEAFF
. | TRBJ2-3 | TRBD2 | TRBV28 | TGTGCCAGCAGTTATCCCGCGGGAGGGGTCACAGATACGCAGTATTTT | CASSYPAGGVTDTQYF
. | TRBJ2-5 | TRBD2 | TRBV10-3 | TGTGCCATCAGTGAGTCGAGGGCGGGAGGGGAGACCCAGTACTTC | CAISESRAGGETQYF
. | TRBJ1-2 | TRBD1 | TRBV7-2 | TGTGCCAGCAGCTTAGGCCCAACAGGGGGCCTGGGCTACACCTTC | CASSLGPTGGLGYTF
few | TRBJ2-3 | . | TRBV5-1 | TGCGCCAGCAGCTTGGGGAGCGGCACAGATACGCAGTATTTT | CASSLGSGTDTQYF
. | TRBJ2-1 | . | TRBV24-1 | TGTGCCACCAGTGATCGGGACTCCGGCTCCTACAATGAGCAGTTCTTC | CATSDRDSGSYNEQFF
few | TRBJ1-1 | TRBD1 | TRBV28 | TGTGCCAGCAGTTCTACAGGGGGCGGCTTGGGAGCTTTCTTT | CASSSTGGGLGAFF